This T cell receptor beta chain was sequenced for a study of T cells in Graves' hyperthyroidism and ophthalmopathy. The CDR3 contains 14 residues. From germline, CDR1 is SGHTA and CDR2 FQGNSA. Trimming shortened V by 6 bases and J by 6 bases, and 14 bases separated the two germline ends. Authors of the study amplified TCR beta CDR3 regions from RNA transcripts. First-round RT-PCR with HTBI primers amplified the TCR CDR3 region. TCRdb passed the multiplex PCR reads through MiXCR, listing each CDR3 protein once. The sample yields some 600,000 distinct CDR3 sequences, approximately 14% seen once. The chain joins TRBV7-2 to TRBJ2-2; D might be TRBD1 (6 bases). This receptor was identified in a woman younger than 45 with Graves' hyperthyroidism that later progressed to Graves' ophthalmopathy. Sequencing was performed on blood. In DNA, the CDR3 is TGTGCCAGCAGAAAGGTGGGGGCCGCCGGGGAGCTGTTTTTT. Its translation is CASRKVGAAGELFF.